This T cell receptor (beta chain) was recorded in a study of T-cell memory formation after mild COVID-19. This clonotype turned up a few times. TCRdb recomputed calls from the 5' RACE reads with MiXCR, one row per CDR3 protein. Of about 600,000 distinct CDR3 sequences in the sample, less than 25% were seen once. Source material: PBMCs or a T cell subset sorted from them (not recorded which). This TCR came from an adult woman who had mild COVID-19 (a few samples of this study predate the infection). Cell type and time point are not known.

The CDR3 spells CASSPQKGYYGYTF. The CDR3 DNA follows: TGTGCCAGCTCACCACAGAAGGGGTACTATGGCTACACCTTC. J is TRBJ1-2 and V is TRBV18; D is possibly TRBD1 (5 bases). The germline CDR1 and CDR2 sequences are KGHSH and LQKENI. Trimming left V 1 base short and J 3 bases short, with 9 bases between. There are 14 residues in the CDR3.